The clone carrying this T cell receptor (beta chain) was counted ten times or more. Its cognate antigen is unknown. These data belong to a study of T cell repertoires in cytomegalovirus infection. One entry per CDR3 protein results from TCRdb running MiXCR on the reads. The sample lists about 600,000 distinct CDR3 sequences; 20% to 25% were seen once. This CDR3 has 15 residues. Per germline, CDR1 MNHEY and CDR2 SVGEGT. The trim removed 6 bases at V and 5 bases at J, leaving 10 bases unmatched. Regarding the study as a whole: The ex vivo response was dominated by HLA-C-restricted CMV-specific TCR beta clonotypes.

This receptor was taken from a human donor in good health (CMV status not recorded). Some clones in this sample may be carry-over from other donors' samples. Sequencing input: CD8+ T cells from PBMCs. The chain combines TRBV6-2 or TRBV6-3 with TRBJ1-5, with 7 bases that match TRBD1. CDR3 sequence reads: CASSWSTGEDQPQHF. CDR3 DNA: TGTGCCAGCAGCTGGTCTACAGGGGAGGATCAGCCCCAGCATTTT.